The 21 T cell receptor beta chains listed next were all sequenced from one sample in a study of CD8 T cells in ankylosing spondylitis. Study results and caveats: Ankylosing spondylitis blood appeared to carry a characteristic TCR beta motif of seven to nine highly homologous variants.

Their antigens remain unidentified. TCRdb re-derived calls from the 5' RACE reads in MiXCR, one entry per CDR3 protein. The sample holds fewer than 450,000 distinct CDR3 sequences; about 15% are singletons and the top ten take around 0.92%. The specimen was blood, either unsorted or a sorted T cell fraction (not recorded which). All receptors derive from a male donor with ankylosing spondylitis.

The V gene is TRBV3-1, the J gene TRBJ2-1, with 13 bases lining up with TRBD2. The CDR3 runs 18 residues. CDR1 is LGHDT and CDR2 is YNNKEL in the germline V gene (reference sequence). V shed 5 bases and J 0 bases; nucleotides not matched to a gene: 7. In nucleotides, the CDR3 is TGTGCCAGCAGCTCACTAGCGGGGGGGGTGAGCTCCTACAATGAGCAGTTCTTC. Translating gives CASSSLAGGVSSYNEQFF.

V usage is TRBV20-1 and J usage is TRBJ2-3; 12 nucleotides match TRBD2. This CDR3 is built from 15 residues. Looked up from germline, CDR1 is DFQATT and CDR2 is SNEGSKA (reference sequence). V gave up 2 bases and J gave up 1 base; unmatched junction bases: 1. The CDR3 nucleotides read TGCAGTGCTAGAAGGACTAGCGGGGGCACAGATACGCAGTATTTT. Protein sequence: CSARRTSGGTDTQYF.

The CDR3 DNA reads as TGTGCCACCAAGGACAGGGATGCCTTCCACGAGCAGTACTTC. Encoded protein: CATKDRDAFHEQYF. The V gene is TRBV2, the J gene TRBJ2-7; 8 bases align to TRBD1. The CDR3 is 14 amino acids. V was clipped by 10 bases and J by 5 bases; unmatched bases: 13. Germline assignment: CDR1 SNHLY and CDR2 FYNNEI.

This clonotype was observed a handful of times. The rearrangement uses TRBV10-3 and TRBJ2-7; 12 positions match TRBD2. CDR3 length: 14 residues. V was clipped by 3 bases and J by 4 bases; unmatched bases: 1. Germline CDR1 ENHRY, CDR2 SYGVKD. CDR3 sequence reads: CAISETSGRYEQYF. The DNA of the CDR3 is TGTGCCATCAGTGAAACTAGCGGGAGGTACGAGCAGTACTTC.

The chain carries TRBV5-1 and TRBJ2-2; 15 bases match TRBD2. CDR3 length equals 16 residues. The junction had 4 bases not matched to a gene; V was cut back by 0 bases and J by 10 bases. Germline-derived CDR1 and CDR2 are SGHRS and YFSETQ. The CDR3 coding sequence is TGCGCCAGCAGCTTGGGGACTAGCGGGAGGGCGAAGGAGCTGTTTTTT. It yields the protein CASSLGTSGRAKELFF. The whole variable domain, remainder taken from reference TRBV5-1 and TRBJ2-2, is KAGVTQTPRYLIKTRGQQVTLSCSPISGHRSVSWYQQTPGQGLQFLFEYFSETQRNKGNFPGRFSGRQFSNSRSEMNVSTLELGDSALYLCASSLGTSGRAKELFFGEGSRLTVL.

This clonotype was seen ten or more times. This chain uses TRBV20-1 with TRBJ2-1; no firm D call. V was cut by 0 bases and J by 5 bases, with 14 bases left in between. Looked up from germline, CDR1 is DFQATT and CDR2 is SNEGSKA (reference sequence). CDR3 size: 15 residues. CDR3 sequence: CSARDRQNRHNEQFF. The CDR3 DNA is TGCAGTGCTAGAGATCGCCAAAACCGCCACAATGAGCAGTTCTTC.

V gene TRBV20-1 combines with J gene TRBJ2-3; D is unresolved. The germline V and J ends were trimmed by 5 bases and 6 bases, with 12 bases remaining between them. Germline lookup yields CDR1 DFQATT and CDR2 SNEGSKA (reference sequence). The CDR3 totals 12 residues. This CDR3 is CSASPTRDTQYF. CDR3 sequence (DNA): TGCAGTGCTTCCCCTACACGGGATACGCAGTATTTT.

CDR3 residues: CASRRTVGPGGDEQFF. The CDR3 nucleotides are TGTGCCAGCAGACGCACCGTGGGACCGGGAGGCGATGAGCAGTTCTTC. The genes are TRBV12-3 or TRBV12-4 and TRBJ2-1; 7 bases align to TRBD2. The CDR3 length is 16 residues. J lost 8 bases, V lost 6 bases, and 16 bases had no gene match.

This clonotype turned up a few times. The V gene is TRBV12-3 or TRBV12-4, the J gene TRBJ1-5; 11 nucleotides align to TRBD1. The J segment lost 2 bases and the V segment lost 6 bases, leaving 9 bases of the junction unmatched. CDR3 length: 17 amino acids. CDR3 region: CASSASDRGLGNQPQHF. In nucleotides, the CDR3 is TGTGCCAGCAGCGCATCGGACAGGGGGCTGGGCAATCAGCCCCAGCATTTT.

The gene calls are TRBV6-2 or TRBV6-3 and TRBJ2-1; 15 nucleotides align to TRBD2. This CDR3 contains 18 residues. CDR1 and CDR2 (germline): MNHEY, SVGEGT. With V trimmed by 3 bases and J by 0 bases, 3 bases remained unmatched. For the CDR3, the DNA is TGTGCCAGCAGTTATGGGACTAGCGGGAGGAGCTCCTACAATGAGCAGTTCTTC. This sequence encodes CASSYGTSGRSSYNEQFF.

This clonotype has a count of ten or more. The junction departs from the called germline gene at one end, perhaps through a read error. This chain joins TRBV12-3 or TRBV12-4 and TRBJ2-7, with D unclear. CDR3 length: 10 residues. CDR3 DNA: TGCTGGTATTCCTCCTACGAGCAGTACTTC. Protein: CWYSSYEQYF.

This clonotype was detected many times. The chain recombines TRBV3-1 with TRBJ2-7, with 12 bases that match TRBD2. Per the germline V gene, CDR1 is LGHDT and CDR2 is YNNKEL (reference sequence). CDR3 length equals 14 residues. J lost 5 bases, V lost 4 bases, and 3 bases had no gene match. The CDR3 reads CASSRLAGENEQYF. The CDR3 coding sequence is TGTGCCAGCAGCCGACTAGCGGGAGAGAACGAGCAGTACTTC.

This clonotype was seen more than once but under ten times. This rearrangement joins TRBV7-9 to TRBJ1-2; 8 positions agree with TRBD1. The germline gives CDR1 SEHNR, CDR2 FQNEAQ (reference sequence). The junction had 10 bases not matched to a gene; V was cut back by 6 bases and J by 1 base. The CDR3 covers 16 residues. CDR3 region: CASSYGQGEINYGYTF. In DNA form, the CDR3 reads TGTGCCAGCAGTTACGGACAGGGAGAAATTAACTATGGCTACACCTTC.

The V and J genes are TRBV6-2 or TRBV6-3 and TRBJ2-4; D may correspond to TRBD1 or TRBD2 (5 bases each). V lost 8 bases, J lost 0 bases, and 11 bases lay in between. From germline, CDR1 is MNHEY and CDR2 SVGEGT. This CDR3 has 14 residues. CDR3 DNA sequence: TGTGCCAGCGCCCGGGGCGGAGCCAAAAACATTCAGTACTTC. It specifies CASARGGAKNIQYF.

The rearrangement links TRBV3-1 to TRBJ2-5, with D possibly being TRBD2 (6 bases). The length of the CDR3 is 15 residues. V was shortened by 5 bases and J by 7 bases, with 20 bases between the two germline ends. CDR1 and CDR2 (germline): LGHDT, YNNKEL (reference sequence). The CDR3 DNA reads as TGTGCCAGCAGCGCGGGACCGACAAGCATTCGGACCCAGTACTTC. As protein: CASSAGPTSIRTQYF.

The rearrangement joins TRBV18 to TRBJ1-2; a possible D gene is TRBD1 (6 bases). The CDR3 loop spans 16 amino acids. CDR1 and CDR2 from the germline V gene are KGHSH and LQKENI. V lost 5 bases and J lost 2, with 18 bases in between. The CDR3 DNA is TGTGCCAGCTCATCCATAGGCAGGGGTTCGAACTATGGCTACACCTTC. Amino acids: CASSSIGRGSNYGYTF.

This sequence joins TRBV20-1 and TRBJ1-2; D unresolved. Trimming cost V 0 bases and J 8 bases, with 13 bases left between them. The CDR3 consists of 13 residues. CDR1 DFQATT and CDR2 SNEGSKA come from the germline V gene (reference sequence). The CDR3 region has the DNA TGCAGTGCTAGAGATCAGAGGGCTGGCGGCTACACCTTC. It yields the protein CSARDQRAGGYTF.

In the case of this clonotype: A read error may produce the germline difference seen at one junction end. The V gene is TRBV7-2, the J gene TRBJ2-2, with D possibly TRBD2 on 5 matching bases. Looked up from germline, CDR1 is SGHTA and CDR2 is FQGNSA. The length of the CDR3 is 12 residues. The CDR3 nucleotides read TGTGCCAGCAGCTTAAGAATCGGGGAGCTGTATTTT. It specifies CASSLRIGELYF.

The chain links TRBV7-9 to TRBJ2-5; D remains ambiguous. The CDR3 extends over 14 amino acids. V lost 5 bases and J 3 bases, leaving 13 bases between the germline ends. The germline CDR1 and CDR2 sequences are SEHNR and FQNEAQ (reference sequence). The CDR3 loop is CASSRKGFEETQYF. CDR3 in DNA: TGTGCCAGCAGCCGAAAGGGATTTGAAGAGACCCAGTACTTC.

This clonotype has more than one count but fewer than ten. The V call is TRBV6-2 or TRBV6-3, the J call TRBJ2-7, with TRBD1 as a possible D gene (6 bases). Germline values: CDR1 MNHEY, CDR2 SVGEGT. The CDR3 is 13 residues long. Between the trimmed V and J ends, which lost 5 bases and 2 bases, there was a span of 10 bases. The CDR3 loop reads CASSAGTTYEQYF. CDR3 coding DNA: TGTGCCAGCAGTGCCGGGACAACCTACGAGCAGTACTTC.

This clonotype was observed a handful of times. The chain combines TRBV2 with TRBJ1-1; D is perhaps TRBD1 (5 bases). The germline gives CDR1 SNHLY, CDR2 FYNNEI. The CDR3 extends over 14 amino acids. The V end lost 4 bases, the J end lost 3 bases, and 12 bases lay between the germline ends. The CDR3 nucleotides are TGTGCCAGCAGTGTAGACAGCCGGTACACTGAAGCTTTCTTT. Translated, it gives CASSVDSRYTEAFF.